These 5 T cell receptor beta chains share one sample of origin, sequenced in a study of tissue T cells after allogeneic stem cell transplantation. Sequenced by immunoSEQ multiplex PCR; TCRdb stores in-frame clones only, minus some. The table includes 12,000 or so clones, around three quarters detected once. The sample was tissue from the right colon, taken at autopsy. These receptors all stem from a woman aged 18 to 55 with breast cancer.

The chain uses TRBV5-4 and TRBJ2-5; 7 bases match TRBD1. J was trimmed by 2 bases and V by 4 bases; bases with no gene match: 5. CDR3 length: 14 amino acids. CDR1 and CDR2 (germline): SGHNT, YYREEE (reference sequence). DNA of the CDR3: TGTGCCAGCAGCCCCCGGACAGGTCAAGAGACCCAGTACTTC. As protein: CASSPRTGQETQYF.

The chain combines TRBV20-1 with TRBJ2-3; D is tentatively TRBD1 or TRBD2 (5 bases each). CDR1 DFQATT and CDR2 SNEGSKA come from the germline V gene (reference sequence). The V end lost 3 bases, the J end lost 6 bases, and 16 bases lay between the germline ends. The length of the CDR3 is 14 residues. For the CDR3, the DNA is TGCAGTGCTAGTGGGACCAGCCCGTTGGATACGCAGTATTTT. This translates into CSASGTSPLDTQYF.

CDR3 loop: CASSPGAFNTGELFF. CDR3 DNA: TGTGCCAGCAGCCCCGGGGCCTTTAACACCGGGGAGCTGTTTTTT. The chain links TRBV5-6 to TRBJ2-2, with D perhaps being TRBD1 or TRBD2 (5 bases each). Trimming pared 4 bases from V and 2 bases from J, leaving 12 bases between. Germline CDR1 reads SGHDT; CDR2 reads YYEEEE. This CDR3 spans 15 amino acids.

The DNA for the CDR3 is TGCCCCACCAGTCCCCCGGACAGGGACGGGTCCGGGTTCACCGGGGAGCTGTTTTTT. Its translation: CPTSPPDRDGSGFTGELFF. The J gene is TRBJ2-2, the V gene TRBV23-1, with TRBD1 matching over 8 bases. TRBV23-1 is an ORF for which the function is uncertain. The CDR3 is 19 amino acids.

The chain combines TRBV11-2 with TRBJ2-3; no reliable D call. The germline V and J ends were trimmed by 3 bases and 1 base, with 11 bases remaining between them. Germline values: CDR1 SGHAT, CDR2 FQNNGV. There are 15 residues in the CDR3. The CDR3: CASSFFHEGTDTQYF. The CDR3 nucleotides read TGTGCCAGCAGCTTCTTTCACGAGGGCACAGATACGCAGTATTTT.